Sequencing of this T cell receptor (beta chain) was carried out in a study of T cell responses to AZD1222 COVID-19 vaccine. Findings and limits, study-wide: Baseline seropositives among AZD1222 recipients totaled only six or seven. Among vaccine-associated CD4 TCRs, coverage spanned spike, with dominance at 160-218 and 743-854.

In regard to this clone: What it recognizes is unknown.

V was clipped by 0 bases and J by 0 bases, with 13 bases between them. This CDR3 has 17 amino acids. Germline V CDR1 and CDR2: MNHNS, SASEGT. Sequencing used immunoSEQ multiplex PCR; TCRdb keeps in-frame clones, though not all of them. The table includes about 120,000 clones, around 90% detected once. The TCR was taken from an adult who received the MenACWY meningococcal vaccine as a control. The chain recombines TRBV6-1 with TRBJ2-3, with unresolved D. The input for sequencing was peripheral blood, taken 28 days after the second dose of the MenACWY control vaccine. The CDR3 protein is CASSEARTPRSTDTQYF. The CDR3 DNA is TGTGCCAGCAGTGAAGCCCGGACGCCGAGGAGCACAGATACGCAGTATTTT.